The rows below give T cell receptor beta chains drawn from one sample of a study of memory CD4+ T cells and cytomegalovirus serostatus. Sequencing was performed with immunoSEQ multiplex PCR; in TCRdb, only in-frame clones are kept and a portion is missing. The sample holds 46,000 or so clones; roughly 80% are singletons and the top ten take approximately 0.98%. Input material: memory CD4+ T cells from blood. These receptors were collected from an adult in good health and CMV-seronegative. Each CDR3 is given with its conserved first and last residue. Fields, in order: V gene, D gene, clone size, J gene, CDR3 protein, CDR3 DNA. D genes are given only for firm matches. Rows give clone size only sometimes, using once, few, many, or a class for an expanded clone.

TRBV15	NA	NA	TRBJ1-1	CATSREGADMNTEAFF	TGTGCCACCAGCAGAGAGGGGGCTGACATGAACACTGAAGCTTTCTTT
TRBV19	TRBD1	NA	TRBJ1-5	CASSIDDRGFQPQHF	TGTGCCAGTAGTATAGACGACAGGGGGTTCCAGCCCCAGCATTTT
TRBV7-2	NA	NA	TRBJ2-1	CASSLGGGIEQFF	TGTGCCAGCAGCTTAGGTGGAGGGATTGAGCAGTTCTTC
TRBV7-6	TRBD1	NA	TRBJ1-1	CASSSQQGEGEAFF	TGTGCCAGCAGCTCGCAACAGGGGGAAGGTGAAGCTTTCTTT
TRBV4-2	NA	NA	TRBJ1-6	CASSQGWENSPLHF	TGTGCCAGCAGCCAAGGGTGGGAGAATTCACCCCTCCACTTT
TRBV30	NA	NA	TRBJ2-3	CAWSLRSDTQYF	TGTGCCTGGAGTTTACGGTCTGATACGCAGTATTTT
TRBV11-1	TRBD2	once	TRBJ2-3	CASSLVSFGLAGADTQYF	TGTGCCAGCAGCTTAGTCTCATTTGGACTAGCGGGGGCAGATACGCAGTATTTT
TRBV7-2	NA	NA	TRBJ1-1	CASSLSVGFGAFF	TGTGCCAGCAGCCTATCGGTGGGATTTGGAGCTTTCTTT
TRBV7-6	NA	NA	TRBJ2-7	CASSLAMGYEQYF	TGTGCCAGCAGCTTAGCGATGGGCTACGAGCAGTACTTC
TRBV19	NA	NA	TRBJ1-2	CASSIPIGASYGGYGYTF	TGTGCCAGTAGTATCCCTATCGGGGCCTCCTACGGCGGCTATGGCTACACCTTC
TRBV5-1	NA	NA	TRBJ2-2	CASSLIIQENTGELFF	TGCGCCAGCAGCTTGATAATACAAGAGAACACCGGGGAGCTGTTTTTT
TRBV19	NA	NA	TRBJ1-2	CASSTGAASGYGYTF	TGTGCCAGTAGTACCGGGGCAGCCTCAGGCTATGGCTACACCTTC
TRBV9	NA	NA	TRBJ2-7	CASSVATEGTALYEQYF	TGTGCCAGCAGCGTAGCTACGGAAGGGACGGCGCTTTACGAGCAGTACTTC
TRBV28	NA	NA	TRBJ1-4	CASQVRAVAGDNEKLFF	TGTGCCAGCCAAGTTAGGGCAGTCGCCGGAGATAATGAAAAACTGTTTTTT
TRBV5-1	TRBD1	NA	TRBJ2-2	CASSLARGTGELFF	TGCGCCAGCAGCTTGGCCAGGGGGACCGGGGAGCTGTTTTTT
TRBV27	NA	NA	TRBJ1-1	CASSLYRVNTEAFF	TGTGCCAGCAGTTTATACAGGGTGAACACTGAAGCTTTCTTT
TRBV30	NA	NA	TRBJ2-7	CAWRDRSREQYF	TGTGCCTGGAGGGACAGATCCCGCGAGCAGTACTTC
TRBV21-1	NA	NA	TRBJ2-7	CASSKGIQGAPGEQYF	TGTGCCAGCAGCAAAGGAATACAGGGGGCCCCGGGCGAGCAGTACTTC
TRBV6-5	NA	NA	TRBJ1-1	CASSYNRVNAEAFF	TGTGCCAGCAGTTACAACAGGGTGAATGCTGAAGCTTTCTTT
TRBV19	NA	NA	TRBJ1-5	CASSMMVQPQHF	TGTGCCAGTAGTATGATGGTTCAGCCCCAGCATTTT
TRBV6-6	TRBD1	NA	TRBJ1-5	CASRTGDQPQHF	TGTGCCAGCAGGACAGGGGACCAGCCCCAGCATTTT
TRBV7-2	TRBD1	NA	TRBJ1-2	CASSPGGQTARYTF	TGTGCCAGCAGCCCAGGGGGACAGACTGCGCGCTACACCTTC
TRBV5-1	TRBD1	NA	TRBJ1-2	CASSWGLRDREYGYTF	TGCGCCAGCAGCTGGGGACTCCGGGACAGGGAATATGGCTACACCTTC
TRBV28	NA	NA	TRBJ2-3	CASSRWGEARASTDTQYF	TGTGCCAGCAGTAGATGGGGGGAGGCTCGCGCCAGCACAGATACGCAGTATTTT
TRBV2	TRBD1	NA	TRBJ1-2	CASTRDRGSNTF	TGTGCCAGCACCCGGGACAGGGGAAGCAACACCTTC
TRBV6-1	NA	NA	TRBJ2-3	CASSEQGRDTQYF	TGTGCCAGCAGTGAACAGGGCCGAGATACGCAGTATTTT
TRBV5-6	NA	NA	TRBJ1-2	CASSFSQNFYGCTF	TGTGCCAGCAGCTTTTCCCAAAACTTCTATGGCTGCACCTTC
TRBV11-2	TRBD1	NA	TRBJ2-7	CASSLDRDRQYF	TGTGCCAGCAGCCTAGACCGGGACAGGCAGTACTTC
TRBV28	NA	NA	TRBJ2-4	CASYSRLGAKNIQYF	TGTGCCAGCTATTCCCGGCTGGGAGCCAAAAACATTCAGTACTTC
TRBV7-2	NA	NA	TRBJ2-5	CASSLTGLRETQYF	TGTGCCAGCAGCTTAACAGGGTTACGAGAGACCCAGTACTTC
TRBV19	NA	NA	TRBJ1-5	CASTNTDTPSRPQHF	TGTGCCAGTACAAATACCGATACCCCGAGCCGGCCCCAGCATTTT
TRBV14	NA	NA	TRBJ2-5	CASSAHFGNRGGRETQYF	TGTGCCAGCAGCGCCCACTTCGGGAACAGGGGGGGTCGGGAGACCCAGTACTTC
TRBV5-6	NA	NA	TRBJ2-5	CASSFLGLETQYF	TGTGCCAGCAGCTTCCTCGGATTGGAGACCCAGTACTTC
TRBV30	TRBD1	NA	TRBJ1-1	CASTGAQVTEAFF	TGTGCCAGTACAGGGGCACAGGTCACTGAAGCTTTCTTT
TRBV5-8	NA	once	TRBJ1-1	CASSLGRHRNTEAFF	TGTGCCAGCAGCTTGGGTCGACACAGGAACACTGAAGCTTTCTTT
TRBV7-3	NA	NA	TRBJ1-5	CASSLTRDQPQHF	TGTGCCAGCAGCTTAACCAGGGATCAGCCCCAGCATTTT
TRBV5-1	TRBD1	NA	TRBJ2-7	CASTPTGTGVGEQYF	TGCGCCAGCACCCCGACCGGGACAGGGGTCGGCGAGCAGTACTTC
TRBV5-1	NA	NA	TRBJ1-6	CASSLEGNYNSPLHF	TGCGCCAGCAGCTTGGAAGGAAATTATAATTCACCCCTCCACTTT
TRBV7-2	NA	NA	TRBJ1-6	CASSPDSTTSPLHF	TGTGCCAGCAGCCCGGACAGTACTACTTCACCCCTCCACTTT